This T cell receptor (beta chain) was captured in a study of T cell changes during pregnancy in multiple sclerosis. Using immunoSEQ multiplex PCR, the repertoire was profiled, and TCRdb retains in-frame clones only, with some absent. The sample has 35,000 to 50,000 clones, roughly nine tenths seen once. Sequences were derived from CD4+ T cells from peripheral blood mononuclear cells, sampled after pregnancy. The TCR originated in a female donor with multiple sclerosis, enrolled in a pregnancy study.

The CDR3 here is CASRDQGNTEAFF. The CDR3 DNA is TGCGCCAGCAGGGACCAGGGGAACACTGAAGCTTTCTTT. The chain uses TRBV5-1 and TRBJ1-1; the D gene is possibly TRBD1 (5 bases). The CDR3 consists of 13 residues. Looked up from germline, CDR1 is SGHRS and CDR2 is YFSETQ. V was cut by 5 bases and J by 1 base, with 9 bases left in between.